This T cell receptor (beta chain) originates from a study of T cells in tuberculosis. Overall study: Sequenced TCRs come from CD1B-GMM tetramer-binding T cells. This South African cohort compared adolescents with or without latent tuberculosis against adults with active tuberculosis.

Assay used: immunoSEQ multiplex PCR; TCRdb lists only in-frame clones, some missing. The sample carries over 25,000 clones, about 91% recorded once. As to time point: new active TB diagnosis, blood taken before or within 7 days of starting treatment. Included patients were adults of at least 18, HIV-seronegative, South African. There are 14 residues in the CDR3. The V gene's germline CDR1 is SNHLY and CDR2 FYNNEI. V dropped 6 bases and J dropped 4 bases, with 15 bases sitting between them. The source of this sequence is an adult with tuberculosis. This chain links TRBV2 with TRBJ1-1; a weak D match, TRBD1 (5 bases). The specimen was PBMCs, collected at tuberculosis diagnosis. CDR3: CASSSGGRGTEAFF. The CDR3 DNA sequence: TGTGCCAGCAGCTCGGGGGGGAGGGGCACTGAAGCTTTCTTT.